The clone carrying this TCR beta chain was seen only a few times. The record originates from a study of blood T cells in healthy people across ages. The authors isolated at least 6.5 million PBMCs per sample. Sample-barcoded 5' priming and a J-beta primer mix drove a second PCR of about 6 to 12 cycles. From the 5' RACE reads, TCRdb called clonotypes with MiXCR, one entry per CDR3 protein. The sample lists some 880,000 distinct CDR3 sequences; 35% to 40% were seen once. V dropped 4 bases and J dropped 1 base, with 1 base sitting between them. CDR1 DFQATT and CDR2 SNEGSKA come from the germline V gene (reference sequence). The CDR3 contains 10 residues.

The sequencing sample was made of blood. This sequence originates from a man younger than 35 in good health. The genes are TRBV20-1 and TRBJ1-1; no reliable D call. CDR3 amino acids: CSATNTEAFF. As DNA, the CDR3 is TGCAGTGCTACGAACACTGAAGCTTTCTTT.